These 30 T cell receptor beta chains came from one sample sequenced in a study of blood T cell repertoires in COVID-19. Only in-frame clones appear in the TCRdb table, and some are missing; sequencing was by immunoSEQ multiplex PCR. The table shows approximately 76,000 clones, with around nine tenths occurring only once. Source material: peripheral blood. These receptors were taken from a woman between 55 and 75 years old with acute or convalescent COVID-19.

The chain carries TRBV18 and TRBJ2-7; D gene uncertain. CDR1 and CDR2 from the germline V gene are KGHSH and LQKENI. The CDR3 is 12 amino acids. V was clipped by 8 bases and J by 2 bases, with 10 bases between them. The CDR3 DNA follows: TGTGCCAGCACGACTGGAACCTACGAGCAGTACTTC. This gives the protein CASTTGTYEQYF.

The V call is TRBV24-1, the J call TRBJ2-1, with 9 bases identical to TRBD2. The ends lost 0 bases at V and 7 bases at J; junction bases unmatched: 18. The CDR3 totals 20 residues. CDR1 is KGHDR, CDR2 SFDVKD, per germline. CDR3 loop: CATSDLPGGLTSGGRNEQFF. The CDR3 DNA is TGTGCCACCAGTGATTTGCCGGGGGGGCTGACTAGCGGCGGGAGGAATGAGCAGTTCTTC.

The rearrangement joins TRBV7-9 to TRBJ2-2; TRBD1 is a possible D gene (6 bases). The CDR3 consists of 13 residues. Looked up from germline, CDR1 is SEHNR and CDR2 is FQNEAQ (reference sequence). Trimming removed 11 bases from V and 5 bases from J, with 15 bases in between. The CDR3 protein is CAAGVGRTGELFF. In DNA form, the CDR3 reads TGTGCCGCAGGGGTGGGTCGGACCGGGGAGCTGTTTTTT.

This chain joins TRBV4-1 and TRBJ1-3; no clear D gene. CDR1 is MGHRA, CDR2 YSYEKL, per germline. CDR3 length: 19 residues. The V and J ends lost 1 base and 0 bases respectively, with 19 bases between them. The CDR3 here is CASSQAVPTVRSSGNTIYF. The DNA for the CDR3 is TGCGCCAGCAGCCAAGCTGTTCCTACGGTCCGTAGCTCTGGAAACACCATATATTTT.

The chain employs TRBV6-5 and TRBJ2-7; possible D gene TRBD1, 5 bases. This CDR3 has 13 residues. V lost 5 bases to trimming and J lost 3 bases, with 11 bases between them. Germline V lookup: CDR1 MNHEY, CDR2 SVGAGI. This CDR3 reads CASSRGGRYEQYF. The CDR3 nucleotides read TGTGCCAGCAGTAGGGGCGGCCGCTACGAGCAGTACTTC.

This sequence joins TRBV7-9 and TRBJ1-1; tentatively, D is TRBD1 (6 bases). The length of the CDR3 is 15 residues. Germline V gives CDR1 SEHNR, CDR2 FQNEAQ (reference sequence). V was shortened by 3 bases and J by 4 bases, with 15 bases between the two germline ends. For the CDR3, the DNA is TGTGCCAGCAGCTTCCACAGGGAAGATGTCACTGAAGCTTTCTTT. The encoded protein is CASSFHREDVTEAFF.

V is TRBV6-2 or TRBV6-3 and J is TRBJ2-7; 7 bases are shared with TRBD2. Germline-derived CDR1 and CDR2 are MNHEY and SVGEGT. This CDR3 is 15 amino acids long. V was clipped by 2 bases and J by 0 bases; unmatched bases: 4. The CDR3 loop reads CASSYPAGDSYEQYF. CDR3 nucleotide sequence: TGTGCCAGCAGTTACCCTGCGGGGGACTCCTACGAGCAGTACTTC.

Only a few counts were recorded for this clone. The chain employs TRBV28 and TRBJ1-1; no reliable D call. CDR1 is MDHEN and CDR2 is SYDVKM in the germline V gene. V lost 11 bases to trimming and J lost 2 bases, with 12 bases between them. This CDR3 contains 12 residues. The DNA for the CDR3 is TGTGCCGTTACAGACCCAAACACTGAAGCTTTCTTT. It encodes CAVTDPNTEAFF.

The J gene is TRBJ1-4, the V gene TRBV18; D gene unclear. The CDR3 spans 14 residues. Trimming cost V 2 bases and J 5 bases, with 9 bases left between them. Germline assignment: CDR1 KGHSH and CDR2 LQKENI. CDR3 nucleotide sequence: TGTGCCAGCTCACCAAACAGAAAGAATGAAAAACTGTTTTTT. It codes for CASSPNRKNEKLFF.

The sample holds one count of this clone. This chain links TRBV5-8 with TRBJ2-1, with 10 positions matching TRBD1. The CDR3 has 17 residues. Looked up from germline, CDR1 is SGHTS and CDR2 is YDEGEE. Trimming at V came to 0 bases and at J to 8 bases, leaving 11 bases not matched to a gene. The CDR3 DNA reads TGTGCCAGCAGCTTGGCTACCGGGACAGGGGTTAGGGATGAGCAGTTCTTC. Its translation is CASSLATGTGVRDEQFF. Based on the CDR3 plus reference TRBV5-8 and TRBJ2-1, the full variable domain is EAGVTQSPTHLIKTRGQQATLRCSPISGHTSVYWYQQALGLGLQFLLWYDEGEERNRGNFPPRFSGRQFPNYSSELNVNALELEDSALYLCASSLATGTGVRDEQFFGPGTRLTVL.

The rearrangement links TRBV28 to TRBJ1-1, with D perhaps matching TRBD1 (5 bases). The germline gives CDR1 MDHEN, CDR2 SYDVKM. Trimming took off 7 bases at V and 6 bases at J, with 18 bases between the two ends. The CDR3 covers 14 residues. The CDR3 nucleotides read TGTGCCAGCACCTCCGGGGGGTTTCCCCCTGAAGCTTTCTTT. It yields the protein CASTSGGFPPEAFF. Based on the CDR3 plus reference TRBV28 and TRBJ1-1, the full variable domain is DVKVTQSSRYLVKRTGEKVFLECVQDMDHENMFWYRQDPGLGLRLIYFSYDVKMKEKGDIPEGYSVSREKKERFSLILESASTNQTSMYLCASTSGGFPPEAFFGQGTRLTVV.

The chain joins TRBV4-2 to TRBJ2-2; 11 nucleotides match TRBD2. CDR1 and CDR2 (germline): LGHNA, YNFKEQ. The CDR3 is 16 residues long. V shed 4 bases, J shed 4 bases, and the junction held 5 bases outside the gene matches. The CDR3 coding sequence is TGTGCCAGCAGCCCCCTAGCGGGAGGTGGCACCGGGGAGCTGTTTTTT. Its protein is CASSPLAGGGTGELFF.

The chain combines TRBV12-3 or TRBV12-4 with TRBJ2-1; 9 bases match TRBD1. With V trimmed by 6 bases and J by 10 bases, 7 bases remained unmatched. There are 13 residues in the CDR3. The CDR3 spells CASSQGQGQEQFF. The CDR3 nucleotides are TGTGCCAGCAGCCAAGGACAGGGGCAAGAGCAGTTCTTC.

The J gene is TRBJ2-5, the V gene TRBV9; 7 bases are a match to TRBD1. After removal of 0 bases from V and 1 base from J, the junction contained 3 bases not matched to a gene. This CDR3 region has 15 residues. Germline-derived CDR1 and CDR2 are SGDLS and YYNGEE. The CDR3 DNA is TGTGCCAGCAGCGTAGTAGGGGGCGTCCAAGAGACCCAGTACTTC. Its protein product is CASSVVGGVQETQYF.

The V and J genes are TRBV7-2 and TRBJ1-4, with 7 positions matching TRBD1. In germline, CDR1 is SGHTA, CDR2 FQGNSA. Losses at the gene ends were 5 bases for V and 3 bases for J; bases not matched to a gene: 3. CDR3 length: 14 amino acids. The DNA of the CDR3 is TGTGCCAGCAGCCCGGGACAGTCTAATGAAAAACTGTTTTTT. Amino acid sequence: CASSPGQSNEKLFF.

The V and J genes are TRBV5-1 and TRBJ2-5, with a tentative D call TRBD2 (6 bases). Germline CDR1 reads SGHRS; CDR2 reads YFSETQ. The CDR3 is 14 amino acids. With 0 bases removed from V and 9 bases from J, the gap between germline ends came to 15 bases. CDR3 DNA: TGCGCCAGCAGCTTGGCGGAGGGAATAGTTCCCCAGTACTTC. It codes for CASSLAEGIVPQYF.

The chain uses TRBV28 and TRBJ2-5; maybe TRBD1 (6 bases). This CDR3 is built from 14 residues. Per the germline V gene, CDR1 is MDHEN and CDR2 is SYDVKM. V was shortened by 4 bases and J by 4 bases, with 13 bases between the two germline ends. CDR3: CASSSVGAAETQYF. DNA of the CDR3: TGTGCCAGCAGTTCGGTGGGGGCGGCAGAGACCCAGTACTTC.

The chain employs TRBV2 and TRBJ2-1; 11 bases are shared with TRBD2. CDR3 length: 15 amino acids. Germline loops: CDR1 SNHLY, CDR2 FYNNEI. V lost 3 bases to trimming and J lost 6 bases; unmatched junction nucleotides: 4. In DNA form, the CDR3 reads TGTGCCAGCAGTGAGTATAGCGGGAGGGCCAATGAGCAGTTCTTC. This gives the protein CASSEYSGRANEQFF.

This clone appeared a single time. The rearrangement joins TRBV19 to TRBJ1-1, with TRBD1 matching 7 bases. With 7 bases clipped from V and 1 base from J, the junction kept 9 bases outside the gene matches. CDR1 is LNHDA and CDR2 is SQIVND in the germline V gene (reference sequence). The CDR3 has 15 residues. DNA of the CDR3: TGTGCCAGTAATCCTTACAGGGGACGGAACACTGAAGCTTTCTTT. It specifies CASNPYRGRNTEAFF.

The chain has TRBV10-3 and TRBJ2-7, with TRBD2 identical over 11 bases. The CDR3 extends over 14 amino acids. Germline lookup yields CDR1 ENHRY and CDR2 SYGVKD. The V and J ends lost 6 bases and 2 bases, in that order; junction bases with no gene match: 3. The CDR3 sequence: CAISSTSGAYEQYF. CDR3 DNA sequence: TGTGCCATCAGCTCGACTAGCGGGGCCTACGAGCAGTACTTC.

This chain joins TRBV28 and TRBJ1-5; 9 positions agree with TRBD1. The CDR3 is 14 residues long. Germline V gives CDR1 MDHEN, CDR2 SYDVKM. Germline trimming cut 5 bases from V and 4 bases from J; bases unmatched to any gene: 3. The CDR3 sequence is CASSDRGSNQPQHF. DNA of the CDR3: TGTGCCAGCAGTGACAGGGGGTCTAATCAGCCCCAGCATTTT.

This sequence joins TRBV24-1 and TRBJ2-2; 7 nucleotides line up with TRBD1. V shed 9 bases and J 2 bases; nucleotides not matched to a gene: 2. The CDR3 extends over 13 amino acids. Looked up from germline, CDR1 is KGHDR and CDR2 is SFDVKD. The DNA for the CDR3 is TGTGCCACCGGGGACAGCAACACCGGGGAGCTGTTTTTT. It encodes CATGDSNTGELFF.

This clone was seen once. This chain joins TRBV27 and TRBJ1-1; D is uncertain. The germline V and J ends were trimmed by 2 bases and 1 base, with 5 bases remaining between them. CDR3 length: 13 residues. Germline V gene data show CDR1 as MNHEY and CDR2 as SMNVEV (reference sequence). The DNA of the CDR3 is TGTGCCAGCAGTTTACAACAGAACACTGAAGCTTTCTTT. Protein sequence: CASSLQQNTEAFF.

V gene TRBV7-8 combines with J gene TRBJ2-1; D may be TRBD2 (6 bases). V dropped 6 bases and J dropped 3 bases, with 15 bases sitting between them. The CDR3 has 15 amino acids. CDR1 and CDR2 (germline): SGHVS, FQNEAQ. The CDR3: CASSWRAGGYNEQFF. DNA of the CDR3: TGTGCCAGCAGTTGGAGGGCCGGTGGCTACAATGAGCAGTTCTTC. Looking up the rest from reference TRBV7-8 and TRBJ2-1 gives the full variable domain: GAGVSQSPRYKVAKRGQDVALRCDPISGHVSLFWYQQALGQGPEFLTYFQNEAQLDKSGLPSDRFFAERPEGSVSTLKIQRTQQEDSAVYLCASSWRAGGYNEQFFGPGTRLTVL.

The chain employs TRBV27 and TRBJ1-2; TRBD1 is a possible D gene (5 bases). CDR3 length: 13 residues. Looked up from germline, CDR1 is MNHEY and CDR2 is SMNVEV (reference sequence). Trimming shortened V by 5 bases and J by 4 bases, and 11 bases separated the two germline ends. The DNA of the CDR3 is TGTGCCAGCAGTCCCGACAGTTTCTATGGCTACACCTTC. Its translation: CASSPDSFYGYTF.

Only one count was recorded for this clone. The chain carries TRBV6-2 or TRBV6-3 and TRBJ2-5; 8 bases match TRBD2. From germline, CDR1 is MNHEY and CDR2 SVGEGT. The CDR3 contains 17 residues. V dropped 2 bases and J dropped 2; count of bases not matched to a gene: 10. DNA of the CDR3: TGTGCCAGCAGTTACCCCCACTTAGCGGGGACTCAAGAGACCCAGTACTTC. It encodes CASSYPHLAGTQETQYF.

This rearrangement joins TRBV5-6 to TRBJ1-2; D is ambiguous. This CDR3 has 15 amino acids. V lost 2 bases to trimming and J lost 0 bases, with 11 bases between them. CDR1 is SGHDT and CDR2 is YYEEEE in the germline V gene. The CDR3 DNA follows: TGTGCCAGCAGCTTCTCAGTGAAAGCTAACTATGGCTACACCTTC. Residues: CASSFSVKANYGYTF.

The chain employs TRBV27 and TRBJ2-1, with unresolved D. V lost 6 bases, J lost 5 bases, and 20 bases lay in between. Germline V gene lookup returns CDR1 MNHEY and CDR2 SMNVEV (reference sequence). The CDR3 totals 16 residues. The CDR3 region has the DNA TGTGCCAGCAGACCTAATTCCGGAGCCCTGAACAATGAGCAGTTCTTC. This sequence encodes CASRPNSGALNNEQFF.

This clone was counted once. The chain employs TRBV20-1 and TRBJ2-7; D is ambiguous. Germline V gives CDR1 DFQATT, CDR2 SNEGSKA (reference sequence). This CDR3 comprises 11 residues. V shed 5 bases and J shed 6 bases, with 11 bases lying between them. The CDR3 sequence is CSAPLVSEQYF. DNA for the CDR3: TGCAGTGCTCCCCTAGTCTCCGAGCAGTACTTC.

In its sample, this clone was seen many times. The J gene is TRBJ2-7, the V gene TRBV6-1; D unclear. Looked up from germline, CDR1 is MNHNS and CDR2 is SASEGT. CDR3 length: 13 residues. V lost 3 bases and J lost 5, with 11 bases in between. For the CDR3, the DNA is TGTGCCAGCAGTGAGAGTTATTCTAACGAGCAGTACTTC. This gives the protein CASSESYSNEQYF.